This TCR beta chain was documented in a study of blood T cells in healthy people across ages. Study-wide background: Capture via template switching afforded approximately one barcoded beta molecule per two T cells.

Points from the study as a whole: Bulk PBMC profiling left naive and antigen-experienced comparisons inconclusive.

PCR was performed a second time for about 7 to 11 cycles using a sample-barcoded 5' primer and a J-beta primer mix. TCRdb fed the 5' RACE reads into MiXCR, producing one record per CDR3 protein. Of 1.8 million or so distinct CDR3 sequences listed, more than 35% are singletons. With regard to this clonotype: Its antigen is still unknown.

The clonotype originates from a human donor in good health. Sequences were obtained from blood.

The CDR3 region is CSARGGSEQYF. The CDR3 coding sequence is TGCAGTGCTAGAGGTGGGTCCGAGCAGTACTTC. The chain has TRBV20-1 and TRBJ2-7; D gene ambiguous. V lost 1 base, J lost 6 bases, and 7 bases lay in between. The CDR3 spans 11 residues. Germline CDR1 is DFQATT and CDR2 is SNEGSKA (reference sequence).